The sequence of this TCR beta chain was determined in a study of blood T cell repertoires in COVID-19. Germline V lookup: CDR1 SGDLS, CDR2 YYNGEE. There are 13 residues in the CDR3. Trimming pared 4 bases from V and 0 bases from J, leaving 5 bases between. TCRdb's copy holds only in-frame clones and misses some; the assay was immunoSEQ multiplex PCR. This repertoire shows 50,000 or so clones, 82% found once; its top ten account for about 9.9%. V gene TRBV9 combines with J gene TRBJ2-1; D is uncertain. The source material was peripheral blood. This clonotype was sampled from a man older than 75 with COVID-19, enrolled during active disease. The CDR3 spells CASSLSSYNEQFF. The CDR3 nucleotides are TGTGCCAGCAGCCTTAGCTCCTACAATGAGCAGTTCTTC.